This T cell receptor (beta chain) was captured in a study of human T cells and chemical hapten exposure (dated by TCRdb to about 2021). Regarding the complete study: For sensitization, 2% DPC in acetone was applied to a 2 cm by 2 cm area of upper inner arm skin. Blood samples were taken from patients before sensitization (week 0) and at 2, 6 and about 24 weeks after DPC sensitization. The libraries were sequenced as a pool, and the TCR yield per sample differed mostly because of small variations in library volumes within the pool. Throughout the roughly 25-week study period, patients were also given weekly therapeutic DPC doses on the scalp. For TCR sequencing, blood came from 25 to 35 alopecia patients at anywhere from one to four time points (pre-sensitization, 2, 6 and 24 weeks). In alopecia patients, the study followed how the peripheral blood TCR repertoire changed in vivo over primary and secondary sensitization to diphenylcyclopropenone (DPC), a hapten. Patch testing was performed on the upper back with Finn chambers containing 0.01% DPC, and the patch tests were scored after 6 days according to International Contact Dermatitis Research Group standards. Most of the patients in the cohort were female, and the cohort covered alopecia areata with under or over 50% scalp involvement, alopecia totalis and alopecia universalis. Overall study outcomes, separate from this receptor: Significantly more large CDR3 similarity clusters were formed by expanded TCRs than by pre-sensitization or healthy control sets, consistent with antigen-driven responses. After repeated subsampling, the strength of the expansion versus patch-test correlation and the threshold at which it became significant changed. DPC sensitization did not change how many TCRs were above 1 in 1000 frequency, and no evidence was found of alterations in global repertoire structure. Because all patients had alopecia, a presumed autoimmune disease, the immune response of the patients might differ from that of healthy individuals. Patch test score correlated positively with the number of PT1 expanded TCRs, reaching significance at thresholds 8, 16 and 32 but not at 4.

Remarks on this clonotype: The antigen it binds to is not known. Base qualities are not at hand, and no much larger clone is one base apart.

Library prep was done by RACE. Sequencing relied on a NextSeq 500. Library preparation attached unique molecular identifiers to individual cDNA molecules for quantitative, reproducible TCR counting. Both TCR alpha and TCR beta chains were sequenced from each blood RNA sample. The authors processed their data as follows. The median number of TCRs per sample was approximately 93,000, ranging from about 23,224 to 700,000. V, J and CDR3 annotation of the TCR reads was carried out using the Decombinator software suite. To make PS versus PT1 abundance plots, every sample was subsampled to the same number of TCRs (28,000). Expanded TCRs were defined as absent before sensitization and observed at least eight times at the 2-week time point. The public reads were reanalyzed by TCRdb: fastp trimming at Q25, MiXCR alignment, in-frame beta chains only. Duplicate CDR3 protein sequences are folded into a single record with the most common DNA and genes. TCRdb, not the original authors, processed these V and J calls. The sample table lists under 450,000 distinct CDR3 sequences, about 6.9% of them with a count of one. Roughly 5.4% of the sample comes from the top ten.

The time point label on this specimen signifies: patch test 2, 6 weeks after DPC sensitization. What this sample's treatment or condition label stands for: therapeutic diphenylcyclopropenone sensitization with weekly scalp DPC. At every patch-test visit, the blood draw took place before the patch test was put on. To be eligible, patients had to be aged 18 to 70, diagnosed with alopecia and judged suitable for DPC therapy, while pregnant patients were excluded. Unfractionated whole blood was collected in Tempus Blood RNA tubes, and total RNA was extracted from that blood. The sequencing used whole blood, collected in connection with sensitization to the hapten diphenylcyclopropenone (DPC). This receptor was obtained from a woman aged 18-29 years with alopecia areata. Some clones in this sample may be carry-over from other donors' samples.

The nucleotide sequence is TGTGCCAGCAGCCCAGGGGACAGAGTTAACTATGGCTACACCTTC. Its translation reads: CASSPGDRVNYGYTF. The chain employs TRBV5-4 and TRBJ1-2, with 7 bases matching TRBD1. The CDR3 measures 15 amino acids from cysteine to phenylalanine. Only the CDR3 region is kept as DNA, spanning 45 bases read in frame from base 1. CDR1 and CDR2, looked up from the germline V gene (reference sequence), are SGHNT and YYREEE. Trimming accounts for 4 bases at V and 1 base at J, while the number of junction bases matched to no gene is 7.